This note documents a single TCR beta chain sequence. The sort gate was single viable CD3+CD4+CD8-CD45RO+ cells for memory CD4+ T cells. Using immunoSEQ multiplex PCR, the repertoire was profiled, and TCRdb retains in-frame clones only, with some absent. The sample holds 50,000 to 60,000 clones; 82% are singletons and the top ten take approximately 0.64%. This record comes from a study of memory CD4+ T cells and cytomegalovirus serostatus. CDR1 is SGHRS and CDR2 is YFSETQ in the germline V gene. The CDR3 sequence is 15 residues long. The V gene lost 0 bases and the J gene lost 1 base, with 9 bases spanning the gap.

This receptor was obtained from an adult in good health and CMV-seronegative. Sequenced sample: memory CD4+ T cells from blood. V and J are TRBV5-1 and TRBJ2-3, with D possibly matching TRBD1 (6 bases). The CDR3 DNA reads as TGCGCCAGCAGCTTGGCAGGGGTGGGCACAGATACGCAGTATTTT. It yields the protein CASSLAGVGTDTQYF.